The 7 T cell receptor beta chains reported below all come from one sample, sequenced in a study of blood T cell repertoires in COVID-19. The assay was immunoSEQ multiplex PCR, and TCRdb's table has in-frame clones only and misses some. The top ten hold 2.5% to 3% of the sample, which has fewer than 350,000 clones, 80% to 85% seen once. The specimen was peripheral blood. The receptors originated from a woman in her fifties or sixties with active or convalescent COVID-19.

The chain carries TRBV7-9 and TRBJ1-4, with D perhaps matching TRBD1 (6 bases). Germline V CDR1 and CDR2: SEHNR, FQNEAQ (reference sequence). This CDR3 is 16 amino acids long. Between the trimmed V and J ends, which lost 5 bases and 3 bases, there was a span of 16 bases. CDR3 coding DNA: TGTGCCAGCAGCCCCCCGGGGGGGCGGCCTAATGAAAAACTGTTTTTT. Translation: CASSPPGGRPNEKLFF.

The chain joins TRBV12-3 or TRBV12-4 to TRBJ1-1; a possible D gene is TRBD1 (5 bases). Trimming pared 8 bases from V and 11 bases from J, leaving 12 bases between. The CDR3 is made up of 10 amino acids. CDR3 residues: CASGQGGAFF. The CDR3 DNA reads TGTGCCAGCGGGCAGGGCGGCGCTTTCTTT.

The CDR3 protein is CAISTTDNQPQHF. In DNA, the CDR3 is TGTGCCATCAGCACGACTGACAATCAGCCCCAGCATTTT. The chain carries TRBV10-3 and TRBJ1-5; D remains ambiguous. Germline assignment: CDR1 ENHRY and CDR2 SYGVKD. The CDR3 extends over 13 amino acids. The V and J ends lost 6 bases and 3 bases respectively, with 9 bases between them.

This chain links TRBV9 with TRBJ1-1; 9 bases are shared with TRBD1. V shed 7 bases, J shed 5 bases, and the junction held 12 bases outside the gene matches. The CDR3 runs to 15 residues. CDR1 is SGDLS, CDR2 YYNGEE, per germline. The CDR3 bases are TGTGCCAGCGCCTCTACAGGGGGCGGAGGGACTGAAGCTTTCTTT. Translation gives CASASTGGGGTEAFF.

CDR3 region: CASSLRRDRGTTPLHF. The CDR3 DNA sequence: TGCGCCAGCAGCTTAAGAAGGGACAGGGGGACGACACCCCTCCACTTT. The chain recombines TRBV5-1 with TRBJ1-6, with 11 bases lining up with TRBD1. The CDR3 runs 16 residues. V was pared by 2 bases and J by 11 bases, with 9 bases of the junction left unmatched. In germline, CDR1 is SGHRS, CDR2 YFSETQ.

The V and J genes are TRBV25-1 and TRBJ1-2, with a weak D call TRBD1 (6 bases). The V end was cut by 8 bases, the J end by 7 bases, with 11 bases between. The CDR3 contains 11 residues. Germline CDR1 MGHDK, CDR2 SYGVNS. The CDR3 sequence is CASATGFGYTF. The CDR3 coding sequence is TGTGCCAGCGCGACAGGTTTTGGCTACACCTTC.

The count of this clone is one. The CDR3 nucleotides are TGTGCCTGGAGGATTGAGGCCTGGGACAGGGTCTATGGCTACACCTTC. Protein: CAWRIEAWDRVYGYTF. The V gene is TRBV30, the J gene TRBJ1-2; 9 nucleotides match TRBD1. The CDR3 spans 16 residues. The V segment lost 3 bases and the J segment 4 bases; nucleotides outside the gene matches: 12. Germline CDR1 and CDR2: GTSNPN and SVGIG (reference sequence).